Listed here is a single T cell receptor (beta chain). These data are taken from a study of OX40 agonist ivuxolimab in advanced cancers. The wider study: Patients were around 83% male with ages roughly 23 to 79, mean around 61. A history of anti-PD-1, anti-PD-L1 or anti-CTLA-4 therapy was acceptable, and 30% to 45% had some.

Germline assignment: CDR1 SGHNT and CDR2 YENEEA. This CDR3 region has 13 residues. Trimming took off 5 bases at V and 4 bases at J, with 9 bases between the two ends. Blood specimens came from baseline, cycle 4 day 1, and cycle 7 day 1. Using immunoSEQ multiplex PCR, the repertoire was profiled, and TCRdb retains in-frame clones only, with some absent. The sample records tens of thousands of clones, 86% being singletons. The chain combines TRBV11-3 with TRBJ2-1; weak D call: TRBD2 (5 bases). The sequences come from CD4+ or CD8+ T cells sorted from blood, collected in a trial of the OX40 agonist ivuxolimab. This TCR derives from an adult with an advanced solid tumor such as melanoma, head and neck, liver or kidney cancer. The chain's CDR3 is CASSPTTYNEQFF. In DNA, the CDR3 is TGTGCCAGCAGCCCGACTACTTACAATGAGCAGTTCTTC. The variable domain in full, with the rest retrieved from reference TRBV11-3 and TRBJ2-1, is EAGVVQSPRYKIIEKKQPVAFWCNPISGHNTLYWYLQNLGQGPELLIRYENEEAVDDSQLPKDRFSAERLKGVDSTLKIQPAELGDSAVYLCASSPTTYNEQFFGPGTRLTVL.